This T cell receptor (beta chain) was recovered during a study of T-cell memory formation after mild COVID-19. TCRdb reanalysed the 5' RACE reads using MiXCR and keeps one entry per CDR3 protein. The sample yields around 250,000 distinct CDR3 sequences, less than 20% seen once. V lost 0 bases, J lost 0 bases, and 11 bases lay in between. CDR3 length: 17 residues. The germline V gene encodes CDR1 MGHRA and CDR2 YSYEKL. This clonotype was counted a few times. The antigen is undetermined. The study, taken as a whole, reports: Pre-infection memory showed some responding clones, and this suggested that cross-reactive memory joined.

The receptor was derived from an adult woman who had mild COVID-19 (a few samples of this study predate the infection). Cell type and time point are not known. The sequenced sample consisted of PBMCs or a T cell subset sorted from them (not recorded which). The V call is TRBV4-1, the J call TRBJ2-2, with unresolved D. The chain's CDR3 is CASSQDRYRANTGELFF. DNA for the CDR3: TGCGCCAGCAGCCAAGATCGTTATAGGGCGAACACCGGGGAGCTGTTTTTT.